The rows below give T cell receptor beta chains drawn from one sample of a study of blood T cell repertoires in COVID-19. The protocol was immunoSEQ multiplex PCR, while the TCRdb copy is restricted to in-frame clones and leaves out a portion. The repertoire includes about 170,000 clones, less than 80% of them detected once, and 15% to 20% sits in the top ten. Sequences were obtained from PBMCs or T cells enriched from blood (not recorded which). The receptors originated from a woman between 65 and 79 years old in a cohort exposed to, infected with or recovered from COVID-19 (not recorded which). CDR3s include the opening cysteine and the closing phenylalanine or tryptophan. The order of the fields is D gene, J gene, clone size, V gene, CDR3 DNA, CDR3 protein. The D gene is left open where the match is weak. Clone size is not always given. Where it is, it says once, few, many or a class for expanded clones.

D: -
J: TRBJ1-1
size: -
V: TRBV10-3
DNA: TGTGCCAGCCGGGACACCGCGGGCACTGAAGCTTTCTTT
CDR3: CASRDTAGTEAFF

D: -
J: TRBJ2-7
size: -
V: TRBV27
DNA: TGTGCCAGCAGTTTTTCAGGGGCCTACGAGCAGTACTTC
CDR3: CASSFSGAYEQYF

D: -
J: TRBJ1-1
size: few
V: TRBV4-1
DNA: TGCGCCAGCAGCCGGCACAAACGGACAGACGAGAACACTGAAGCTTTCTTT
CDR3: CASSRHKRTDENTEAFF

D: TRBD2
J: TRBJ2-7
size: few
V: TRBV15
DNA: TGTGCCACCAGCAGAGATGCCCCCATTCCTAGCGGGCATTACGAGCAGTACTTC
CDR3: CATSRDAPIPSGHYEQYF

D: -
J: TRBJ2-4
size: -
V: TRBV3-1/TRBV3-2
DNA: TGTGCCAGCAGCTCCCGGACAGTAGCCAAAAACATTCAGTACTTC
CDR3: CASSSRTVAKNIQYF

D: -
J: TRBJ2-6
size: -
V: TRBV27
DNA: TGTGCCAGCAGTACAGGGCCAGGCCTGGCTGGGGCCAACGTCCTGACTTTC
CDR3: CASSTGPGLAGANVLTF

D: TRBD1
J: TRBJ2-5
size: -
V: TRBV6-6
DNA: TGTGCCAGCAGTCAGGACAGGGGCGGCCAAGAGACCCAGTACTTC
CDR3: CASSQDRGGQETQYF

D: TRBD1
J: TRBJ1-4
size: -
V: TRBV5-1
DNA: TGCGCCAGCAGCCCCACCGGGGACAGAGGGAAGGGAGAAAAACTGTTTTTT
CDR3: CASSPTGDRGKGEKLFF

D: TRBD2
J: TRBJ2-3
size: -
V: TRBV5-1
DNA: TGCGCCAGCAGCTTGACTAGCGGGAGGGCCCCGAATACGCAGTATTTT
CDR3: CASSLTSGRAPNTQYF

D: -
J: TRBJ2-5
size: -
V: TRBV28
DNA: TGTGCCAGCACCTCCGGGACTGCCGGTAAAGAGACCCAGTACTTC
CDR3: CASTSGTAGKETQYF

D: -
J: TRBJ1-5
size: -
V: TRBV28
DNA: TGTGCCAGCCGTCTAAGTTCCTATCAGCCCCAGCATTTT
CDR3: CASRLSSYQPQHF

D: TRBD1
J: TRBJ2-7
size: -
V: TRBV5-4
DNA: TGTGCCAGCAGCTCGGACAGGAGCTCCTACGAGCAGTACTTC
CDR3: CASSSDRSSYEQYF

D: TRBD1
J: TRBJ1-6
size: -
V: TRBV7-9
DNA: TGTGCCAGCATTGCGGACAGGGTAAATTCACCCCTCCACTTT
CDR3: CASIADRVNSPLHF

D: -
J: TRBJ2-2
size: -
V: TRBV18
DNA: TGTGCCAGCTCACCAACAATCATGAGGAGCGGCGGGGAGCTGTTTTTT
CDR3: CASSPTIMRSGGELFF

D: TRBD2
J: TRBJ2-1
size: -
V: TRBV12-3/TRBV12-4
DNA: TGTGCCAGCAGAGCCTCGGGGGGGCGAAGGCAGTTCTTC
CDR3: CASRASGGRRQFF

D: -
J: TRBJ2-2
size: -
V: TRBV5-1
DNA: TGCGCCAGCAGCTCTAACACCGGGGAGCTGTTTTTT
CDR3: CASSSNTGELFF

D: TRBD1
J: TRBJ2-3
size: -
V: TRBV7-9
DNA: TGTGCCAGCAGCCTGACAGGGGGAAGCACAGATACGCAGTATTTT
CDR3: CASSLTGGSTDTQYF

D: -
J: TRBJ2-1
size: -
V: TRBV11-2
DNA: TGTGCCAGCAGCCTCAATAGCGGGACAGGGAATGAGCAGTTCTTC
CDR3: CASSLNSGTGNEQFF

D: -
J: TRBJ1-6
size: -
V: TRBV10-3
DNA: TGTGCCATCGGGCGGGGCCCAGTGGAACCCCTCCACTTT
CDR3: CAIGRGPVEPLHF

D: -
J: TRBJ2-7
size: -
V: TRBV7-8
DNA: TGTGCCAGCAGCTTAGTCGCGGGACAGCAATCCTACGAGCAGTACTTC
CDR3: CASSLVAGQQSYEQYF

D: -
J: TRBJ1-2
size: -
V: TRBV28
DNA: TGTGCCAGCAGTACCCCCCAGGCACCTAACTATGGCTACACCTTC
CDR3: CASSTPQAPNYGYTF

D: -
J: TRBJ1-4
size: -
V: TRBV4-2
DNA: TGTGCCAGCAGCCAAGATCATCTTGGGGGCGAAAAACTGTTTTTT
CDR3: CASSQDHLGGEKLFF

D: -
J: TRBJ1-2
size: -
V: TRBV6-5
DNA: TGTGCCAGCAGTTACAGGGGTTTAGGCCGACCGTATGGCTACACCTTC
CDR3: CASSYRGLGRPYGYTF

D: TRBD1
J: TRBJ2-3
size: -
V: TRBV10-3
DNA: TGTGCCATACAGGGGGGCACAGATACGCAGTATTTT
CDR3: CAIQGGTDTQYF

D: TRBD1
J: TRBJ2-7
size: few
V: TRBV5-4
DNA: TGTGCCAGCAGCTTGGGAGGGGGCGACAACGAGCAGTACTTC
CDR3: CASSLGGGDNEQYF

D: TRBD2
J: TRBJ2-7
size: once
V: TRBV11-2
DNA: TGTGCCAGCAGCCCCGAGGGGACTAGCTACTACGAGCAGTACTTC
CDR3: CASSPEGTSYYEQYF

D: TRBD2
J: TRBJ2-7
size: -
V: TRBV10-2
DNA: TGCGCCAGCAGTGTTGAGGCGGCGGGGGGGCAGTACTTC
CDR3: CASSVEAAGGQYF

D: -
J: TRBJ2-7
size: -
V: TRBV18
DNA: TGTGCCAGCTCACCAAGAGCGCAGTCCTACGAGCAGTACTTC
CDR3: CASSPRAQSYEQYF

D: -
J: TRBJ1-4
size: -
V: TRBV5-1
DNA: TGCGCCAGCAGCTTGGTTGGGCGTGAAAAACTGTTTTTT
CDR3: CASSLVGREKLFF

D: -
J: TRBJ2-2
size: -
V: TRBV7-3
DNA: TGTGCCAGCAGCTTAAACTCAGGGCTCACCGGGGAGCTGTTTTTT
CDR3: CASSLNSGLTGELFF

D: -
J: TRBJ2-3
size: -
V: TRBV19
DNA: TGTGCCAGTAGTTCAGGGGTTAGCACAGATACGCAGTATTTT
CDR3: CASSSGVSTDTQYF

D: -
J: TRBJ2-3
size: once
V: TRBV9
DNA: TGTGCCAGCAGCGTAGCAGCAGACTGGGCGCAGTATTTT
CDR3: CASSVAADWAQYF

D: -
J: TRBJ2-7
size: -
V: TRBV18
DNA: TGTGCCAGCTCACCGGCCTACAGCTCCTACGAGCAGTACTTC
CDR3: CASSPAYSSYEQYF

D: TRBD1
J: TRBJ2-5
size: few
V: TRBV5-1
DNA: TGCGCCAGCAGCCCGGGGACAGCGGAGACCCAGTACTTC
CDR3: CASSPGTAETQYF

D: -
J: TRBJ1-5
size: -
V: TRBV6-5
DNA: TGTGCCAGCAGGGGGACACTGAATCAGCCCCAGCATTTT
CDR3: CASRGTLNQPQHF

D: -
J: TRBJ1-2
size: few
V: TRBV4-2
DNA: TGTGCCAGCAGCCAAGGTGGGGGGAATGGCTACACCTTC
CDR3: CASSQGGGNGYTF

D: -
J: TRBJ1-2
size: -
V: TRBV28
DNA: TGTGCCAGCAGTTCACCCCCGGGCTATGGCTACACCTTC
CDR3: CASSSPPGYGYTF

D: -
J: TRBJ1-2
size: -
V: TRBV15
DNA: TGTGCCACCAGCAGAGTAGGTCGGAGCTATGGCTACACCTTC
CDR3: CATSRVGRSYGYTF

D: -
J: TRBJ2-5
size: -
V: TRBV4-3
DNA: TGCGCCAGCAGCCAATCAGACGGCAGTAGCTTCCAAGAGACCCAGTACTTC
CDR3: CASSQSDGSSFQETQYF

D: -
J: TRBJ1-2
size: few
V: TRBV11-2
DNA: TGTGCCAGCACCCTCTCAGGCTCCTATGGCTACACCTTC
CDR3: CASTLSGSYGYTF

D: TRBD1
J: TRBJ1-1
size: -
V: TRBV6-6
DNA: TGTGCCACCATCGGCCCTGACAGGGGGGGAACTGAAGCTTTCTTT
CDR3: CATIGPDRGGTEAFF

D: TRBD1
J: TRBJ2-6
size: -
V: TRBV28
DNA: TGTGCCAGCAGTTCGCTCACAGGGGCCGACTCTGGGGCCAACGTCCTGACTTTC
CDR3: CASSSLTGADSGANVLTF

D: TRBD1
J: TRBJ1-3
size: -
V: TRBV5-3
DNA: TGTGCCAGAAGCTTGGGGCAACGGGACAGCCAAAGGAGCCCTCGGGGCACCATATATTTT
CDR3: CARSLGQRDSQRSPRGTIYF

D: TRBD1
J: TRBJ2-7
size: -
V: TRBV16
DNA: TGTGCCAGCAGCCGGACAGGGGATCCCTACGAGCAGTACTTC
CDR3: CASSRTGDPYEQYF

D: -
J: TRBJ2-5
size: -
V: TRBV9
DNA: TGTGCCAGCAGCGTCGGCGCGGCAGACCAAGAGACCCAGTACTTC
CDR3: CASSVGAADQETQYF

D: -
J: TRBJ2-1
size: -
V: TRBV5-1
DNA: TGCGCCAGCCGAAAAATAGCGGACTCCTACAATGAGCAGTTCTTC
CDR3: CASRKIADSYNEQFF

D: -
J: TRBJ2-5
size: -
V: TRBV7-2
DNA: TGTGCCAGCAGGTCTCCAGGGTACCAAGAGACCCAGTACTTC
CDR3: CASRSPGYQETQYF

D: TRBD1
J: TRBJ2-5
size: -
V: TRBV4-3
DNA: TGCGCCAGCAGCCTCCAGGGCGGGACAGGGGAGGCCCAGTACTTC
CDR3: CASSLQGGTGEAQYF

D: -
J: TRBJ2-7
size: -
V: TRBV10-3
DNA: TGTGCCATCAGTGGGGCGGGAAACTACGAGCAGTACTTC
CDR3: CAISGAGNYEQYF

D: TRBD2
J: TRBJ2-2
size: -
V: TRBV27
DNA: TGTGCCAGCAGTTTACTCTCCTCCGGGAGGGGCACCGGGGAGCTGTTTTTT
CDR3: CASSLLSSGRGTGELFF

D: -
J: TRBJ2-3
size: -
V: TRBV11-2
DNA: TGTGCCAGCAGCCCCCGACTGAGCGCGGATACGCAGTATTTT
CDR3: CASSPRLSADTQYF

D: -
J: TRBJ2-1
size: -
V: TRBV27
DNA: TGTGCCAGCAGCAGGGCCCTACACTACAATGAGCAGTTCTTC
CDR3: CASSRALHYNEQFF

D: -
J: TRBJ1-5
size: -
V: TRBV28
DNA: TGTGCCAGCACCCCTCCTGGCAGGTTTGTACGGTATAGCAATCAGCCCCAGCATTTT
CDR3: CASTPPGRFVRYSNQPQHF

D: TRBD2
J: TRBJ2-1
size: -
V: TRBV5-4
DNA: TGTGCCAGCAGCTCTCCTGGCGGGAGTGGGACCTACAATGAGCAGTTCTTC
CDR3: CASSSPGGSGTYNEQFF

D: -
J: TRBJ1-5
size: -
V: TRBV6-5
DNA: TGTGCCAGTGGGACCCTCCGACAGGCCAATCAGCCCCAGCATTTT
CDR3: CASGTLRQANQPQHF

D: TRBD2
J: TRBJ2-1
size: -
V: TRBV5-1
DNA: TGCGCCAGCAGCTTAGGGACTACTTCCTACAATGAGCAGTTCTTC
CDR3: CASSLGTTSYNEQFF

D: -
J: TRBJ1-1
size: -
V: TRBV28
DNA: TGTGCCAGTTCCACCCGACGGGGGTCGCGCGGAGCTTTCTTT
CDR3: CASSTRRGSRGAFF